This T cell receptor (beta chain) was retrieved from a study of blood T cell repertoires in COVID-19. TCRdb keeps only in-frame clones here, not all; method: immunoSEQ multiplex PCR. This table holds roughly 330,000 clones, more than 75% found once. The count of this clone is one. Participants spanned ages about 18 to 100 years and resided in roughly 22 US areas. In assigning cohorts, the study relied on participant-reported clinical history. For recovered donors of Cohort 3, there were two negative PCRs, clearance, or symptom resolution. The CDR3 contains 14 residues. CDR1 is LGHDT, CDR2 YNNKEL, per germline (reference sequence). V lost 1 base and J 3 bases, leaving 10 bases between the germline ends.

The chain links TRBV3-1 (or the pseudogene TRBV3-2) to TRBJ2-7, with TRBD2 as a possible D gene (6 bases). The receptor was derived from a woman under 30 who had recovered from COVID-19. Material for sequencing was PBMCs or T cells enriched from blood (not recorded which). The CDR3 region has the DNA TGTGCCAGCAGCCAAGTATCCGGGGGCTACGAGCAGTACTTC. This translates into CASSQVSGGYEQYF.